The 27 T cell receptor beta chains reported below all come from one sample, sequenced in a study of T cell changes during pregnancy in multiple sclerosis. Method: immunoSEQ multiplex PCR; TCRdb's copy keeps in-frame clones and lacks some. The table lists about 60,000 clones, less than 95% of them singletons, with over 5% in the top ten. Material: peripheral blood, obtained in the third trimester of pregnancy. Every receptor here comes from a female donor in good health, enrolled as a control in a pregnancy study.

The rearrangement joins TRBV7-9 to TRBJ1-4; a possible D gene is TRBD1 (5 bases). The V and J ends lost 2 bases and 7 bases respectively, with 23 bases between them. Germline loops: CDR1 SEHNR, CDR2 FQNEAQ (reference sequence). The CDR3 extends over 18 amino acids. CDR3 amino acids: CASSLRSEKGYWFEKLFF. The CDR3 DNA is TGTGCCAGCAGCTTACGGTCCGAGAAGGGGTATTGGTTTGAAAAACTGTTTTTT.

The V and J genes are TRBV9 and TRBJ2-3, with 9 nucleotides matching TRBD2. V lost 0 bases to trimming and J lost 8 bases; unmatched junction nucleotides: 7. Per germline, CDR1 SGDLS and CDR2 YYNGEE. This CDR3 spans 15 amino acids. The DNA of the CDR3 is TGTGCCAGCAGCGTAGTTGCGGGGGGGCCCGGTACGCAGTATTTT. This sequence encodes CASSVVAGGPGTQYF. Together with reference TRBV9 and TRBJ2-3, the CDR3 gives the full variable domain: DSGVTQTPKHLITATGQRVTLRCSPRSGDLSVYWYQQSLDQGLQFLIQYYNGEERAKGNILERFSAQQFPDLHSELNLSSLELGDSALYFCASSVVAGGPGTQYFGPGTRLTVL.

V usage is TRBV10-3 and J usage is TRBJ2-1; weak D call: TRBD2 (6 bases). The CDR3 sequence is 14 residues long. Trimming stripped 7 bases from V and 6 bases from J, with 16 bases between. The germline CDR1 and CDR2 sequences are ENHRY and SYGVKD. CDR3 bases: TGTGCCATCAAGCCCCGGGACTCCGGCAATGAGCAGTTCTTC. As protein: CAIKPRDSGNEQFF.

This chain connects TRBV2 to TRBJ2-7; 9 bases match TRBD2. Germline V lookup: CDR1 SNHLY, CDR2 FYNNEI. The CDR3 runs 14 residues. The ends lost 6 bases at V and 4 bases at J; junction bases unmatched: 7. CDR3 DNA sequence: TGTGCCAGCAGAGGACTAGCGCAACCTTACGAGCAGTACTTC. Translated, it gives CASRGLAQPYEQYF.

The chain recombines TRBV5-3 with TRBJ2-2; D might be TRBD2 (6 bases). TRBV5-3 belongs to the ORF category, with a function that is uncertain. V lost 4 bases, J lost 4 bases, and 17 bases lay in between. The length of the CDR3 is 16 residues. CDR3 loop: CARSPEPRGSTGELFF. Here the CDR3 DNA reads TGTGCCAGAAGCCCAGAACCACGGGGGTCCACCGGGGAGCTGTTTTTT.

The genes are TRBV9 and TRBJ2-1; a weak D match, TRBD2 (6 bases). The CDR3 extends over 14 amino acids. Per the germline V gene, CDR1 is SGDLS and CDR2 is YYNGEE. The V end was cut by 4 bases, the J end by 6 bases, with 14 bases between. The CDR3 DNA follows: TGTGCCAGCAGCTCGACTAGGGGCGGCAATGAGCAGTTCTTC. Protein sequence: CASSSTRGGNEQFF.

The chain couples TRBV6-1 to TRBJ2-4; tentative D call: TRBD2 (5 bases). CDR1 MNHNS and CDR2 SASEGT come from the germline V gene. The CDR3 covers 15 residues. Deletions cut 0 bases from V and 2 bases from J, with 8 bases between. Here the CDR3 reads CASSEAGVPKNIQYF. As DNA, the CDR3 is TGTGCCAGCAGTGAAGCCGGGGTTCCCAAAAACATTCAGTACTTC.

The chain employs TRBV27 and TRBJ1-4; TRBD1 agrees at 7 bases. Per the germline V gene, CDR1 is MNHEY and CDR2 is SMNVEV (reference sequence). The CDR3 consists of 14 residues. V lost 3 bases, J lost 8 bases, and 6 bases stayed unmatched. CDR3 DNA sequence: TGTGCCAGCAGTTTGACAGGGCGTGGGGAAAAACTGTTTTTT. Residues: CASSLTGRGEKLFF.

DNA for the CDR3: TGCAGCGCATGGGACAGGGATGGCTACACCTTC. Amino acid sequence: CSAWDRDGYTF. The rearrangement uses TRBV29-1 and TRBJ1-2; 9 bases match TRBD1. The CDR3 loop spans 11 amino acids. Germline V gene data show CDR1 as SQVTM and CDR2 as ANQGSEA. J gave up 6 bases and V 7 bases, and 3 bases lay outside the gene matches.

The chain combines TRBV30 with TRBJ2-2; 8 bases line up with TRBD2. Germline CDR1 and CDR2: GTSNPN and SVGIG (reference sequence). Trimming took 2 bases from V and 4 from J; bases not matched to a gene: 6. This CDR3 comprises 15 residues. DNA for the CDR3: TGTGCCTGGAGTCTCGGGGGGGCCGGCACCGGGGAGCTGTTTTTT. Translation gives CAWSLGGAGTGELFF.

This clone was counted between two and nine times. The genes are TRBV13 and TRBJ1-1; TRBD1 agrees at 8 bases. J lost 7 bases, V lost 4 bases, and 11 bases had no gene match. Germline loops: CDR1 PRHDT, CDR2 FYEKMQ (reference sequence). This CDR3 has 15 residues. CDR3 residues: CASSSRPGGENEAFF. DNA of the CDR3: TGTGCCAGCAGCTCCCGTCCAGGGGGCGAAAATGAAGCTTTCTTT.

This chain connects TRBV19 to TRBJ2-1, with 10 bases aligning to TRBD1. The V and J ends lost 3 bases and 8 bases, in that order; junction bases with no gene match: 4. The V gene's germline CDR1 is LNHDA and CDR2 SQIVND (reference sequence). The CDR3 is 14 amino acids. The CDR3 region is CASSIWTGGDEQFF. The CDR3 region has the DNA TGTGCCAGTAGTATTTGGACAGGGGGGGATGAGCAGTTCTTC.

This sequence joins TRBV2 and TRBJ1-4; D remains unclear. CDR1 is SNHLY and CDR2 is FYNNEI in the germline V gene. The CDR3 loop spans 14 amino acids. V was pared by 0 bases and J by 8 bases, with 10 bases between. The CDR3, as DNA: TGTGCCAGCAGTGAAGCCGGCGGGAACGAAAAACTGTTTTTT. Translated, it gives CASSEAGGNEKLFF.

The sample holds one count of this clone. The chain links TRBV19 to TRBJ1-1; 9 nucleotides line up with TRBD1. Germline-derived CDR1 and CDR2 are LNHDA and SQIVND (reference sequence). Trimming at V came to 6 bases and at J to 2 bases, leaving 7 bases not matched to a gene. The CDR3 length is 15 residues. CDR3 loop: CASRVTGGGNTEAFF. The CDR3 bases are TGTGCCAGTAGGGTGACAGGGGGTGGAAACACTGAAGCTTTCTTT.

The chain is built from TRBV5-1 and TRBJ1-1; TRBD1 agrees at 9 bases. Losses at the gene ends were 3 bases for V and 4 bases for J; bases not matched to a gene: 13. CDR1 SGHRS and CDR2 YFSETQ come from the germline V gene. This CDR3 spans 17 amino acids. The CDR3 loop reads CASSSGQGRWGSTEAFF. The CDR3 DNA reads TGCGCCAGCAGCTCCGGACAGGGGAGGTGGGGGAGCACTGAAGCTTTCTTT.

The chain combines TRBV5-3 with TRBJ2-2; 8 bases are shared with TRBD2. TRBV5-3 is noted as an ORF with a role that remains uncertain. The CDR3 runs to 15 residues. The J segment lost 1 base and the V segment lost 1 base, leaving 0 bases of the junction unmatched. Written as DNA, the CDR3 is TGTGCCAGAAGCTTGCGGGGGGGGAACACCGGGGAGCTGTTTTTT. It translates to CARSLRGGNTGELFF.

The chain couples TRBV18 to TRBJ2-3, with TRBD2 as a possible D gene (6 bases). Trimming cost V 3 bases and J 4 bases, with 11 bases left between them. The CDR3 length is 14 residues. From germline, CDR1 is KGHSH and CDR2 LQKENI. The CDR3 protein is CASSPPSVPDTQYF. Written as DNA, the CDR3 is TGTGCCAGCTCACCCCCTAGCGTCCCAGATACGCAGTATTTT.

CDR3 amino acids: CSVPGQGNYGYTF. The CDR3 DNA follows: TGCAGCGTCCCGGGACAGGGGAACTATGGCTACACCTTC. The rearrangement joins TRBV29-1 to TRBJ1-2; the match to TRBD1 covers 10 bases. In germline, CDR1 is SQVTM, CDR2 ANQGSEA. The trim removed 6 bases at V and 2 bases at J, leaving 3 bases unmatched. The CDR3 consists of 13 residues. Supplemented by reference TRBV29-1 and TRBJ1-2, the full variable domain reads SAVISQKPSRDICQRGTSLTIQCQVDSQVTMMFWYRQQPGQSLTLIATANQGSEATYESGFVIDKFPISRPNLTFSTLTVSNMSPEDSSIYLCSVPGQGNYGYTFGSGTRLTVV.

The chain carries TRBV10-3 and TRBJ1-6, with 8 positions matching TRBD1. This CDR3 has 14 residues. After removal of 10 bases from V and 5 bases from J, the junction contained 7 bases not matched to a gene. The germline CDR1 and CDR2 sequences are ENHRY and SYGVKD. The CDR3 DNA reads TGTGCCACCACCGGGACAGGCGATAATTCACCCCTCCACTTT. Protein sequence: CATTGTGDNSPLHF.

V usage is TRBV18 and J usage is TRBJ1-5; no firm D call. The CDR3 sequence is 14 residues long. Trimming took off 10 bases at V and 2 bases at J, with 15 bases between the two ends. The germline V gene encodes CDR1 KGHSH and CDR2 LQKENI. The CDR3 coding sequence is TGTGCCACCACCCCGGTTGAAGGCAATCAGCCCCAGCATTTT. This sequence encodes CATTPVEGNQPQHF.

The chain couples TRBV30 to TRBJ2-7, with 11 bases aligning to TRBD2. The CDR3 totals 14 residues. V gave up 5 bases and J gave up 2 bases; unmatched junction bases: 5. The germline CDR1 and CDR2 sequences are GTSNPN and SVGIG (reference sequence). This CDR3 is CAWAVAGGPYEQYF. The CDR3, as DNA: TGTGCCTGGGCGGTAGCGGGAGGGCCCTACGAGCAGTACTTC. Using reference TRBV30 and TRBJ2-7 for the parts outside the CDR3, the full variable domain is SQTIHQWPATLVQPVGSPLSLECTVEGTSNPNLYWYRQAAGRGLQLLFYSVGIGQISSEVPQNLSASRPQDRQFILSSKKLLLSDSGFYLCAWAVAGGPYEQYFGPGTRLTVT.

This chain links TRBV7-9 with TRBJ2-2; possibly TRBD1 for D (6 bases). The CDR3 length is 15 residues. V gave up 3 bases and J gave up 1 base, with 9 bases separating them. Germline values: CDR1 SEHNR, CDR2 FQNEAQ (reference sequence). CDR3 nucleotide sequence: TGTGCCAGCAGCTTGGGGGCGCGGAACACCGGGGAGCTGTTTTTT. Translating it yields CASSLGARNTGELFF.

This chain links TRBV7-9 with TRBJ2-2, with 11 positions matching TRBD2. The CDR3 is 15 residues long. Germline V lookup: CDR1 SEHNR, CDR2 FQNEAQ (reference sequence). The trim removed 3 bases at V and 5 bases at J, leaving 2 bases unmatched. CDR3 sequence reads: CASSFRTSGTGELFF. In DNA form, the CDR3 reads TGTGCCAGCAGCTTCCGGACTAGCGGGACCGGGGAGCTGTTTTTT.

The CDR3 DNA reads as TGCGCCAGCAGCTTGACGACAGCTAATGAAAAACTGTTTTTT. It is translated as CASSLTTANEKLFF. J is TRBJ1-4 and V is TRBV5-1; a possible D gene is TRBD1 (5 bases). Per the germline V gene, CDR1 is SGHRS and CDR2 is YFSETQ. V was clipped by 1 base and J by 3 bases, with 7 bases between them. The CDR3 extends over 14 amino acids.

This clone was seen once. The chain joins TRBV18 to TRBJ1-3; possible D gene TRBD1, 6 bases. This CDR3 is built from 15 residues. Trimming cost V 1 base and J 4 bases, with 11 bases left between them. CDR1 is KGHSH, CDR2 LQKENI, per germline. The CDR3 protein is CASSPRDIRGNTIYF. DNA for the CDR3: TGTGCCAGCTCACCACGGGACATCCGAGGAAACACCATATATTTT.

The V call is TRBV30, the J call TRBJ1-5; 8 positions match TRBD1. CDR1 and CDR2 from the germline V gene are GTSNPN and SVGIG (reference sequence). This CDR3 is 12 amino acids long. V dropped 5 bases and J dropped 10; count of bases not matched to a gene: 7. The chain's CDR3 is CAWGQGVGPQHF. In DNA, the CDR3 is TGTGCCTGGGGACAGGGCGTCGGACCCCAGCATTTT.

The chain uses TRBV5-4 and TRBJ2-6; D might be TRBD1 (5 bases). The CDR3 has 16 residues. V gave up 4 bases and J gave up 0 bases, with 11 bases separating them. Germline lookup yields CDR1 SGHNT and CDR2 YYREEE (reference sequence). CDR3 amino acids: CASSPDTSSGANVLTF. CDR3 sequence (DNA): TGTGCCAGCAGCCCGGACACCTCCTCTGGGGCCAACGTCCTGACTTTC.